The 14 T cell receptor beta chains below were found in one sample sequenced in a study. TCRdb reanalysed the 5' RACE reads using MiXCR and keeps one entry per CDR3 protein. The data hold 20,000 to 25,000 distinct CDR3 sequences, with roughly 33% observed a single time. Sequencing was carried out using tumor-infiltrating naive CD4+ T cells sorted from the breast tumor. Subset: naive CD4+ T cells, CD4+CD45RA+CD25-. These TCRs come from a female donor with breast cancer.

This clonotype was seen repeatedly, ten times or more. In DNA form, the CDR3 reads TGTGCCAGCAGTTTATGGGGTAGTAGCGGGGCTTACAATGAGCAGTTCTTC. It translates to CASSLWGSSGAYNEQFF. The rearrangement links TRBV28 to TRBJ2-1; TRBD2 aligns across 8 bases. The CDR3 covers 17 residues. Germline CDR1 is MDHEN and CDR2 is SYDVKM. The ends lost 0 bases at V and 4 bases at J; junction bases unmatched: 8.

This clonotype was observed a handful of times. The DNA of the CDR3 is TGCGCCAGCAGCTTGGCGGCGGGGGGAAATCAGCCCCAGCATTTT. Protein product: CASSLAAGGNQPQHF. The V gene is TRBV5-1, the J gene TRBJ1-5; D may be TRBD1 (5 bases). Trimming removed 0 bases from V and 4 bases from J, with 11 bases in between. The CDR3 is 15 amino acids. Per germline, CDR1 SGHRS and CDR2 YFSETQ.

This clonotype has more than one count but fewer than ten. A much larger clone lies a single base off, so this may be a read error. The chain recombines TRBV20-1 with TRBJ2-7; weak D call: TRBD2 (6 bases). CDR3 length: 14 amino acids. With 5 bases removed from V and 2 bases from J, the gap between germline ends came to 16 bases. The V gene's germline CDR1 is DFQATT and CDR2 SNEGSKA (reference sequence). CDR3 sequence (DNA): TGCAGTGCTGATCAGGAGGGCCGAGCCTACGAGCAGTACTTC. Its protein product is CSADQEGRAYEQYF.

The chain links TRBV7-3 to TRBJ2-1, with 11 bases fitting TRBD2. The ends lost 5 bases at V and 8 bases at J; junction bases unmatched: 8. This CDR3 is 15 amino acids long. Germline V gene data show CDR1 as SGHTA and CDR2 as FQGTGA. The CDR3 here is CASSPTSGGRHEQFF. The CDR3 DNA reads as TGTGCCAGCAGCCCCACTAGCGGGGGACGACATGAGCAGTTCTTC.

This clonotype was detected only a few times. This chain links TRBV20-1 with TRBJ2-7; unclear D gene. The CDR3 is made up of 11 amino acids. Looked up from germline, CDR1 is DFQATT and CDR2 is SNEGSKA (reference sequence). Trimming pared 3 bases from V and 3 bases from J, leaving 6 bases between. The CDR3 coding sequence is TGCAGTGCTAGGACAAACTACGAGCAGTACTTC. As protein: CSARTNYEQYF.

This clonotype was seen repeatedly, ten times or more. The CDR3 protein is CASSFGQGYEQYF. DNA of the CDR3: TGTGCCAGCAGCTTTGGACAGGGCTACGAGCAGTACTTC. This sequence joins TRBV7-2 and TRBJ2-7; 8 bases line up with TRBD1. Germline V gene sequence: CDR1 SGHTA, CDR2 FQGNSA. This CDR3 has 13 residues. The ends lost 3 bases at V and 3 bases at J; junction bases unmatched: 1.

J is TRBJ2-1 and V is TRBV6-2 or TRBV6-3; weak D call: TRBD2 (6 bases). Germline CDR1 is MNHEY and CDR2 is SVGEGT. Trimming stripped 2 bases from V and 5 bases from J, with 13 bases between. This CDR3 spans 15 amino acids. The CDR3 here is CASSYLGLLHNEQFF. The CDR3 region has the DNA TGTGCCAGCAGTTACCTGGGACTCCTCCACAATGAGCAGTTCTTC.

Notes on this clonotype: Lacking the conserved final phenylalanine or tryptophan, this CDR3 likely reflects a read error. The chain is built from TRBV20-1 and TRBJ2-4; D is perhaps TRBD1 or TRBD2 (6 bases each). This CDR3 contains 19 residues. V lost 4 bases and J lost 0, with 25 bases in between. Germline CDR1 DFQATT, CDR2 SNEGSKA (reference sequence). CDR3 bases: TGCAGTGCTACGGGGGCGGGGCTGACAGTACCCTTAGCCAAAAACATTCAGTACTCC. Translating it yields CSATGAGLTVPLAKNIQYS.

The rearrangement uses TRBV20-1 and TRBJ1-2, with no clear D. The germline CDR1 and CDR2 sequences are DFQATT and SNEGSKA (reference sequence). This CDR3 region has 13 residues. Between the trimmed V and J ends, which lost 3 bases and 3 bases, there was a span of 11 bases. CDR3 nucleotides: TGCAGTGCTAGCCAACCGGCGTACTATGGCTACACCTTC. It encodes CSASQPAYYGYTF.

The CDR3 loop reads CASSHRNRSSYEQYF. The CDR3 region has the DNA TGTGCCAGCAGCCACCGGAACAGGAGCTCCTACGAGCAGTACTTC. The rearrangement links TRBV7-9 to TRBJ2-7; D possibly corresponds to TRBD1 (5 bases). Per germline, CDR1 SEHNR and CDR2 FQNEAQ (reference sequence). Trimming removed 5 bases at V and 0 bases at J, with 14 bases between. The CDR3 is 15 residues long.

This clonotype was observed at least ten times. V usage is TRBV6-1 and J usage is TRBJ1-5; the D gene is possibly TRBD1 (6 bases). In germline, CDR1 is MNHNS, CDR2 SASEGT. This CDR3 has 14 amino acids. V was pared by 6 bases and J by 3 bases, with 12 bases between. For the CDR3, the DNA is TGTGCCAGCAGCGCACAGGGATTCAATCAGCCCCAGCATTTT. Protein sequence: CASSAQGFNQPQHF.

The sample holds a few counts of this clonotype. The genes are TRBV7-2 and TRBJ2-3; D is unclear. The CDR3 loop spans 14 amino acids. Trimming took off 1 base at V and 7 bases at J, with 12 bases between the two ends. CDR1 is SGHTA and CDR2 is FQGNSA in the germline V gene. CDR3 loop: CASSLGSSVNTQYF. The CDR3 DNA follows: TGTGCCAGCAGCTTAGGTAGCTCGGTTAATACGCAGTATTTT.

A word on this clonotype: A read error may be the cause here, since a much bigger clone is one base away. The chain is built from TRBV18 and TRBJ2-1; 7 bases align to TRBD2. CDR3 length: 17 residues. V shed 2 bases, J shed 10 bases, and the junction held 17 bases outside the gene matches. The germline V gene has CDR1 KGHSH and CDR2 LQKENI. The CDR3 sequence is CASSPGAGGSPRREQFF. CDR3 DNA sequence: TGTGCCAGCTCACCAGGTGCAGGCGGGAGCCCTCGAAGGGAGCAGTTCTTC.

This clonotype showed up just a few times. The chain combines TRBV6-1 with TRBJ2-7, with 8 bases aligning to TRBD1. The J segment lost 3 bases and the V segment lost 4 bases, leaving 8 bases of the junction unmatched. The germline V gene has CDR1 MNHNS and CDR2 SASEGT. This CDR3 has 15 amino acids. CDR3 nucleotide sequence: TGTGCCAGCAGTGTTGGACAGGGTCGGGGCTACGAGCAGTACTTC. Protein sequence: CASSVGQGRGYEQYF.